This T cell receptor beta chain stems from a study of cytomegalovirus exposure and HLA in healthy donors. With 60 Vbeta and 13 Jbeta primers, the PCR was carried out. The table came from immunoSEQ multiplex PCR; TCRdb's copy has only in-frame clones and leaves some out. The data show roughly 100,000 clones, around 79% seen once. This CDR3 spans 15 amino acids. Germline values: CDR1 SSHAT, CDR2 FNYEAQ (reference sequence). Trimming stripped 0 bases from V and 0 bases from J, with 6 bases between. V and J are TRBV7-7 and TRBJ2-1; tentative D call: TRBD1 (6 bases). This receptor was taken from a woman in her 40s in good health and CMV-seronegative. The material sequenced was PBMCs. The DNA for the CDR3 is TGTGCCAGCAGCTTAGCGGGGGCCTCCTACAATGAGCAGTTCTTC. Protein product: CASSLAGASYNEQFF.